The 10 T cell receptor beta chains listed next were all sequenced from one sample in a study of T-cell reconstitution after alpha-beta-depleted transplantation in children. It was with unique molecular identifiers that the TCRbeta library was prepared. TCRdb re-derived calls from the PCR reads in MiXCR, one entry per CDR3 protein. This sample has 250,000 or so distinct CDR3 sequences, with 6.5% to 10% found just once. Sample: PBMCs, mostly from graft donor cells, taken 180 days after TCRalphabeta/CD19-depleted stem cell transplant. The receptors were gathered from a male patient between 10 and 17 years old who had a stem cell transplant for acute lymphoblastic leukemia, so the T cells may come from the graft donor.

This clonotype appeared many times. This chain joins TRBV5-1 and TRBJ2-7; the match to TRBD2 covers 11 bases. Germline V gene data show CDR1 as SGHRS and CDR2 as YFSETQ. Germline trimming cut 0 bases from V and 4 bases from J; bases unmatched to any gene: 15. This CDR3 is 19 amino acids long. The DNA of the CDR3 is TGCGCCAGCAGCTTGGACCGGTCAAGGACTAGCGGGTCCCAATACGAGCAGTACTTC. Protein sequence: CASSLDRSRTSGSQYEQYF.

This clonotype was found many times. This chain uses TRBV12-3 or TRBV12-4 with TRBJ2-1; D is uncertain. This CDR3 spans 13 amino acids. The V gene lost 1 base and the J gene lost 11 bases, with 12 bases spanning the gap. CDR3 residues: CASSLEGEAQQFF. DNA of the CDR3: TGTGCCAGCAGTTTAGAGGGCGAGGCCCAGCAGTTCTTC.

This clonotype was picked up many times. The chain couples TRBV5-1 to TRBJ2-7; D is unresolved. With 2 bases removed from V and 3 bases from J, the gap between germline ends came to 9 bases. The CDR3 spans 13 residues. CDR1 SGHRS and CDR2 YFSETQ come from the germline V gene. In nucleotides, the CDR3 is TGCGCCAGCAGCTTCGACGGTTTCTACGAGCAGTACTTC. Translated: CASSFDGFYEQYF.

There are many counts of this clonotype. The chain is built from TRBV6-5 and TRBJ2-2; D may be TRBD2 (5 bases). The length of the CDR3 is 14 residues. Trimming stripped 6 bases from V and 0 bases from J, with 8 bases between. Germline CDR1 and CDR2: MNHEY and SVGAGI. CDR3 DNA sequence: TGTGCCAGCAGCCTACTAGCGAACACCGGGGAGCTGTTTTTT. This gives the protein CASSLLANTGELFF.

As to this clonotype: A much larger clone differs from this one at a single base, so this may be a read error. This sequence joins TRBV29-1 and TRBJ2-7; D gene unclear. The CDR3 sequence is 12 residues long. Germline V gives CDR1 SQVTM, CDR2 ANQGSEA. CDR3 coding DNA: TGCAGCGCCTCGGGTTACTCCTACGACCAGTACTTC. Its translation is CSASGYSYDQYF.

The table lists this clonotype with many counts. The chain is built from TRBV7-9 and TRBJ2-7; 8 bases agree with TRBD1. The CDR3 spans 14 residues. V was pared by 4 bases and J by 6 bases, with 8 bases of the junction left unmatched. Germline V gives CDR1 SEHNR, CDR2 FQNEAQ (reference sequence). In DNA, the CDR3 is TGTGCCAGCAGCTCCGGACAGGGAGAGCGCGAGCAGTACTTC. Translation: CASSSGQGEREQYF. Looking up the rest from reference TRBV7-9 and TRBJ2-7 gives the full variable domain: DTGVSQNPRHKITKRGQNVTFRCDPISEHNRLYWYRQTLGQGPEFLTYFQNEAQLEKSRLLSDRFSAERPKGSFSTLEIQRTEQGDSAMYLCASSSGQGEREQYFGPGTRLTVT.

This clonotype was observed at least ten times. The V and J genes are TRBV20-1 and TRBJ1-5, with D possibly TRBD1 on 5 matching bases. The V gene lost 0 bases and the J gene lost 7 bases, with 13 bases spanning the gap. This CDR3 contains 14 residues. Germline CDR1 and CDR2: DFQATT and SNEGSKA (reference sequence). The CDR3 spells CSARDQEEGQPQHF. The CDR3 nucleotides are TGCAGTGCTAGAGATCAGGAGGAGGGGCAGCCCCAGCATTTT.

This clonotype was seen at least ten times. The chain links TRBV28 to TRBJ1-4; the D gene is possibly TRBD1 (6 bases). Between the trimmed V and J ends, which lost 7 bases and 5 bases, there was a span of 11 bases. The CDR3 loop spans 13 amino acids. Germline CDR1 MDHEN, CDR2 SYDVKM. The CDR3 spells CASTEQGNEKLFF. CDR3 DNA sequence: TGTGCCAGCACTGAACAGGGAAATGAAAAACTGTTTTTT.

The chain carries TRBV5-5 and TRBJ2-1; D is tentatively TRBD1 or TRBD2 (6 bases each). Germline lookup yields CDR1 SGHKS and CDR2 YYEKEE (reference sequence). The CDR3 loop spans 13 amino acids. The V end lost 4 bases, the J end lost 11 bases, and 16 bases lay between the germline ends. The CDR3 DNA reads TGTGCCAGCAGCCCTGGACCGGGGGACAAGCAGTTCTTC. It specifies CASSPGPGDKQFF.

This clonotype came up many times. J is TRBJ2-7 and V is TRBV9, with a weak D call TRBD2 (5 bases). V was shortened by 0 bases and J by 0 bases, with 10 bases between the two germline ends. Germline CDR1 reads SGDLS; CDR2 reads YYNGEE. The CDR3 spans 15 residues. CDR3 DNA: TGTGCCAGCAGCGTAGAGAGCGGCACCTCCTACGAGCAGTACTTC. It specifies CASSVESGTSYEQYF.